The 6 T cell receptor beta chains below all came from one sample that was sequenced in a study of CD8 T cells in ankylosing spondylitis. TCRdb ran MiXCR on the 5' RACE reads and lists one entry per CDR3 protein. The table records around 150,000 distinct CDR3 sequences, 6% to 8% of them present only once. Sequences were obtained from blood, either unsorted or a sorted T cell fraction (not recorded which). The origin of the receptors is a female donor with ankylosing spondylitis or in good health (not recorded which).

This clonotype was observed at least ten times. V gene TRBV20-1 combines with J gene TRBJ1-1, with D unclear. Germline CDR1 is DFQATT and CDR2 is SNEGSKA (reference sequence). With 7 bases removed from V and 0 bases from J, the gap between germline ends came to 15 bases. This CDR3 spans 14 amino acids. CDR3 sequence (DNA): TGCAGTGTCCTGAGTGTCCTGATGAACACTGAAGCTTTCTTT. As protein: CSVLSVLMNTEAFF.

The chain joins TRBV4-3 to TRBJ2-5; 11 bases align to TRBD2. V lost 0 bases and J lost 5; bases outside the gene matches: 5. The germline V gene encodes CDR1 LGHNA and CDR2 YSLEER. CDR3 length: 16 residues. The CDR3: CASSQDSGGAVETQYF. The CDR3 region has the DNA TGCGCCAGCAGCCAAGATAGCGGGGGGGCCGTCGAGACCCAGTACTTC.

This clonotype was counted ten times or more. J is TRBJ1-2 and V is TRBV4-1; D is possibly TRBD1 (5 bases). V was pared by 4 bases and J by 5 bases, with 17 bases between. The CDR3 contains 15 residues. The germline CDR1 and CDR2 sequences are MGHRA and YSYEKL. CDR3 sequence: CASSLQRGFEYGYTF. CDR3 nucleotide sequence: TGCGCCAGCAGCCTTCAGAGGGGTTTTGAATATGGCTACACCTTC.

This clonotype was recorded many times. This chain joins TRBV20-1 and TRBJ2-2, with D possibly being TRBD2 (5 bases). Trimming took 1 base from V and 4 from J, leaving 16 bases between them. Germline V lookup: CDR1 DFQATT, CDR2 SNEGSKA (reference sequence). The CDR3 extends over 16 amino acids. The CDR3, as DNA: TGCAGTGCTAGAGCCCGACCGGGTCGGGGCACCGGGGAGCTGTTTTTT. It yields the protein CSARARPGRGTGELFF.

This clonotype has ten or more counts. The CDR3 nucleotides read TGTGCCAGCGGTTCCCTGGGGATAGCGACGGAGACCCAGTACTTC. Protein: CASGSLGIATETQYF. The chain uses TRBV25-1 and TRBJ2-5; D perhaps matches TRBD2 (5 bases). Between the trimmed V and J ends, which lost 8 bases and 5 bases, there was a span of 21 bases. The CDR3 is 15 amino acids. CDR1 and CDR2 (germline): MGHDK, SYGVNS.

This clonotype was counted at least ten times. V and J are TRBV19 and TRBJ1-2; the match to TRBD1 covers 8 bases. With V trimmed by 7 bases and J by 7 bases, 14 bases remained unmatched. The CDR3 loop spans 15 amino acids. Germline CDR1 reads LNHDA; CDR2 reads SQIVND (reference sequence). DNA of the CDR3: TGTGCCAGTACCGCACCGGACAGGGTTCGTGGTGGCTACACCTTC. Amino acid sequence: CASTAPDRVRGGYTF.